This passage covers 19 T cell receptor beta chains from one sample sequenced in a study of T-cell reconstitution after alpha-beta-depleted transplantation in children. Unique molecular identifiers were incorporated during preparation of the TCRbeta library. TCRdb fed the PCR reads into MiXCR, producing one record per CDR3 protein. The sample contains under 850,000 distinct CDR3 sequences, around 14% of which appear only once. The starting material was PBMCs, obtained before TCRalphabeta/CD19-depleted stem cell transplant. The receptors stem from a girl aged 2-9 years with congenital amegakaryocytic thrombocytopenia, due to receive a stem cell transplant.

This rearrangement joins TRBV7-6 to TRBJ2-3, with D perhaps TRBD2 (5 bases). From germline, CDR1 is SGHVS and CDR2 FNYEAQ. Trimming cost V 4 bases and J 5 bases, with 10 bases left between them. The CDR3 spans 13 residues. Here the CDR3 DNA reads TGTGCCAGCAGCTGGCGGGTGGGAGATACGCAGTATTTT. It specifies CASSWRVGDTQYF.

This clonotype was seen ten or more times. V gene TRBV5-1 combines with J gene TRBJ2-5, with 9 bases fitting TRBD2. Germline CDR1 reads SGHRS; CDR2 reads YFSETQ. CDR3 length: 18 residues. The junction had 16 bases not matched to a gene; V was cut back by 3 bases and J by 4 bases. CDR3 region: CASSSLAGALNSGETQYF. Here the CDR3 DNA reads TGCGCCAGCAGCTCCTTAGCGGGAGCCTTGAATAGTGGAGAGACCCAGTACTTC.

This chain connects TRBV4-1 to TRBJ2-1; tentative D call: TRBD2 (6 bases). Germline V gene data show CDR1 as MGHRA and CDR2 as YSYEKL. This CDR3 region has 17 residues. The ends were cut back, 2 bases at V and 12 bases at J, with 26 bases in the middle. Here the CDR3 reads CASSQPLTQRRRDAQFF. The CDR3 DNA is TGCGCCAGCAGCCAACCATTAACCCAGCGGAGGCGGGATGCGCAGTTCTTC.

Only a few counts were recorded for this clonotype. J is TRBJ2-7 and V is TRBV5-1; maybe TRBD2 (5 bases). CDR3 length equals 14 residues. Germline V gene lookup returns CDR1 SGHRS and CDR2 YFSETQ. V was pared by 4 bases and J by 2 bases, with 13 bases between. The CDR3 loop is CASSPVEGAYEQYF. The CDR3 DNA reads TGCGCCAGCAGCCCGGTAGAGGGAGCCTACGAGCAGTACTTC.

Many counts were recorded for this clonotype. The rearrangement uses TRBV10-3 and TRBJ2-7, with D possibly being TRBD1 (6 bases). This CDR3 region has 15 residues. CDR1 and CDR2 (germline): ENHRY, SYGVKD. V lost 0 bases and J lost 3, with 12 bases in between. Written as DNA, the CDR3 is TGTGCCATCAGTGAGTCAGCAGGGGAAGACTACGAGCAGTACTTC. Translating gives CAISESAGEDYEQYF.

This clonotype was picked up a small number of times. The chain joins TRBV20-1 to TRBJ2-1, with 7 bases matching TRBD2. CDR1 is DFQATT, CDR2 SNEGSKA, per germline (reference sequence). V lost 3 bases, J lost 8 bases, and 13 bases stayed unmatched. The CDR3 is 15 residues long. The CDR3 DNA reads TGCAGTGCTAGCGGGCTAGCGGACACGGGCGATGAGCAGTTCTTC. This codes for CSASGLADTGDEQFF.

The rearrangement joins TRBV5-1 to TRBJ1-2; TRBD1 matches at 7 bases. The germline gives CDR1 SGHRS, CDR2 YFSETQ. Trimming at V came to 6 bases and at J to 0 bases, leaving 5 bases not matched to a gene. The CDR3 length is 14 residues. In nucleotides, the CDR3 is TGCGCCAGCACTCGGGACAGTACTAACTATGGCTACACCTTC. This translates into CASTRDSTNYGYTF.

This clonotype was seen more than once but under ten times. V is TRBV7-3 and J is TRBJ2-5; 8 positions agree with TRBD1. In germline, CDR1 is SGHTA, CDR2 FQGTGA. Trimming cost V 2 bases and J 2 bases; bases outside gene matches: 4. CDR3 length: 15 amino acids. This CDR3 reads CASSLGDRNQETQYF. The DNA for the CDR3 is TGTGCCAGCAGCTTAGGGGACAGGAATCAAGAGACCCAGTACTTC.

In this sample, this clonotype turned up a few times. The chain carries TRBV5-1 and TRBJ2-3; D is unresolved. The CDR3 covers 16 residues. Germline CDR1 is SGHRS and CDR2 is YFSETQ. V lost 4 bases, J lost 2 bases, and 17 bases lay in between. CDR3 protein: CASSLPVDLDTDTQYF. Written as DNA, the CDR3 is TGCGCCAGCAGCCTCCCGGTGGATCTGGACACAGATACGCAGTATTTT.

This clonotype was counted many times. The chain combines TRBV20-1 with TRBJ2-7, with TRBD1 as a possible D gene (5 bases). Trimming cost V 4 bases and J 2 bases, with 6 bases left between them. This CDR3 contains 11 residues. CDR1 and CDR2 from the germline V gene are DFQATT and SNEGSKA (reference sequence). CDR3 sequence (DNA): TGCAGTGCTACGGACACCTACGAGCAGTACTTC. Translation: CSATDTYEQYF.

This clonotype showed up just a few times. The rearrangement links TRBV12-3 or TRBV12-4 to TRBJ2-5; 10 bases line up with TRBD1. The CDR3 runs to 15 residues. V trimming: 6 bases; J trimming: 1 base; junction bases outside the gene matches: 5. CDR3 in amino acids: CASRHRQGAQETQYF. In DNA form, the CDR3 reads TGTGCCAGCAGACATCGACAGGGGGCCCAAGAGACCCAGTACTTC.

This clonotype was counted only a few times. In DNA form, the CDR3 reads TGTGCCAGCAGCGCCAACGGACTAGCGGGAGATGAGCAGTTCTTC. Its translation: CASSANGLAGDEQFF. The chain couples TRBV9 to TRBJ2-1, with 13 bases fitting TRBD2. CDR3 length: 15 amino acids. Germline V gene lookup returns CDR1 SGDLS and CDR2 YYNGEE. J was trimmed by 8 bases and V by 3 bases; bases with no gene match: 5.

The rearrangement joins TRBV10-3 to TRBJ2-2; D possibly corresponds to TRBD2 (6 bases). Germline values: CDR1 ENHRY, CDR2 SYGVKD. This CDR3 is built from 19 residues. V was pared by 0 bases and J by 0 bases, with 17 bases between. Here the CDR3 DNA reads TGTGCCATCAGTGAGTCGGGGACTGCAAAACCCGCGAACACCGGGGAGCTGTTTTTT. Its translation is CAISESGTAKPANTGELFF.

This clonotype has only a few counts. V is TRBV9 and J is TRBJ2-1, with D perhaps matching TRBD2 (5 bases). CDR1 is SGDLS, CDR2 YYNGEE, per germline. The ends were cut back, 4 bases at V and 0 bases at J, with 14 bases in the middle. This CDR3 has 16 residues. The CDR3 DNA reads TGTGCCAGCAGCCTACGGGAACTCCGCTCCTACAATGAGCAGTTCTTC. Protein product: CASSLRELRSYNEQFF.

CDR3 in DNA: TGTGCCAGCAGCTTAGCAATACCGGGACAGCCCCCATACGAGCAGTACTTC. It codes for CASSLAIPGQPPYEQYF. V is TRBV7-6 and J is TRBJ2-7, with 7 bases matching TRBD1. Losses at the gene ends were 0 bases for V and 4 bases for J; bases not matched to a gene: 12. CDR1 and CDR2 from the germline V gene are SGHVS and FNYEAQ. This CDR3 is 17 amino acids long.

V is TRBV30 and J is TRBJ2-7; unclear D gene. V lost 3 bases to trimming and J lost 1 base, with 10 bases between them. The CDR3 is 13 residues long. Germline-derived CDR1 and CDR2 are GTSNPN and SVGIG (reference sequence). In nucleotides, the CDR3 is TGTGCCTGGAGCCGCCTGGGATCCTACGAGCAGTACTTC. It translates to CAWSRLGSYEQYF.

This clonotype was recorded at least ten times. The CDR3 sequence is CASSQGGGQETQYF. The CDR3 DNA reads TGTGCCAGCAGCCAAGGGGGCGGACAAGAGACCCAGTACTTC. This chain links TRBV4-2 with TRBJ2-5; D may be TRBD1 (5 bases). Per germline, CDR1 LGHNA and CDR2 YNFKEQ. V lost 1 base to trimming and J lost 2 bases, with 8 bases between them. The CDR3 runs to 14 residues.

The chain links TRBV6-1 to TRBJ2-7; D is tentatively TRBD1 or TRBD2 (5 bases each). The length of the CDR3 is 16 residues. V gave up 6 bases and J gave up 1 base, with 19 bases separating them. Germline V lookup: CDR1 MNHNS, CDR2 SASEGT. In DNA form, the CDR3 reads TGTGCCAGCAGCCCACTCCCCGGGGCCCATTCCTACGAGCAGTACTTC. This gives the protein CASSPLPGAHSYEQYF.

Concerning this clonotype itself: One base away lies a much larger clone, so this may be a sequencing read error. The chain links TRBV20-1 to TRBJ2-5; D may be TRBD2 (6 bases). Looked up from germline, CDR1 is DFQATT and CDR2 is SNEGSKA (reference sequence). The length of the CDR3 is 11 residues. The CDR3 DNA reads as TGCAGTGCCTCGCGGGGAGAGATCCAGTACTTC. Encoded protein: CSASRGEIQYF.